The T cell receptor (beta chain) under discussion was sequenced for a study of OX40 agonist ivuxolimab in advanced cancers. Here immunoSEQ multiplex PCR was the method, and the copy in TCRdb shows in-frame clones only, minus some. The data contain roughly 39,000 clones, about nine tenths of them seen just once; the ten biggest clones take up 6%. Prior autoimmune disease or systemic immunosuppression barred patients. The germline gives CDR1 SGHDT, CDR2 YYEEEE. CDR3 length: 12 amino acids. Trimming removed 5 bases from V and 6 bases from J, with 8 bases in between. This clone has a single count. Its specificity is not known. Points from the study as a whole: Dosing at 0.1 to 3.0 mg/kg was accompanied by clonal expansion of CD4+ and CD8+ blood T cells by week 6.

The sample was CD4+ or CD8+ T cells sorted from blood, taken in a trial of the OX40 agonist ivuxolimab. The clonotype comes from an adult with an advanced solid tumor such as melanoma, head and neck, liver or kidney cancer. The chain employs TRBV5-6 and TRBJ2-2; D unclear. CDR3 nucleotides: TGTGCCAGCAGGCTTGTTGCCGGGGAGCTGTTTTTT. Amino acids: CASRLVAGELFF.